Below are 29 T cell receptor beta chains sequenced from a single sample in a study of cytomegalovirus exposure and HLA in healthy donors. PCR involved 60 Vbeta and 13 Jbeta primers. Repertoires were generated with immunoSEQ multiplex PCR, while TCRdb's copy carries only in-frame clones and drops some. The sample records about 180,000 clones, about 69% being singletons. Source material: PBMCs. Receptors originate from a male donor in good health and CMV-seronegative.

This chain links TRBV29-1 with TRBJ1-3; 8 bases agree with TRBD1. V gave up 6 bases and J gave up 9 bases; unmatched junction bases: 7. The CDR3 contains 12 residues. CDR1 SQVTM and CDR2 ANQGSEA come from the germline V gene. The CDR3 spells CSVAGQGGTIYF. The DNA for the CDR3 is TGCAGCGTCGCCGGACAGGGAGGCACCATATATTTT.

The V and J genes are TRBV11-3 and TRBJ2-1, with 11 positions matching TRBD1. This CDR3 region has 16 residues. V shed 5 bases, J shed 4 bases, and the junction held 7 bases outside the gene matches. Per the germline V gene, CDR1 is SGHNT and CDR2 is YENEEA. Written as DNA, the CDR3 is TGTGCCAGCAGCCCCATCGGGACAGGGGGATACAATGAGCAGTTCTTC. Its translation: CASSPIGTGGYNEQFF.

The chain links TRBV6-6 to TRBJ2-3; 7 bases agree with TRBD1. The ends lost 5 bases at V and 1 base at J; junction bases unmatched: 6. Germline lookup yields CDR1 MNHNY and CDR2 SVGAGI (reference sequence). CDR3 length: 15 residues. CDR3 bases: TGTGCCAGCAGTGACGAGGGGGCCGGCACAGATACGCAGTATTTT. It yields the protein CASSDEGAGTDTQYF.

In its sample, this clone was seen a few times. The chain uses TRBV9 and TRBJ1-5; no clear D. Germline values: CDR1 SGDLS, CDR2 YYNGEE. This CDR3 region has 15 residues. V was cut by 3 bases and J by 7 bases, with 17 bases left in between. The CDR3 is CASSAEGGFGQPQHF. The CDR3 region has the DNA TGTGCCAGCAGCGCCGAGGGAGGTTTCGGCCAGCCCCAGCATTTT.

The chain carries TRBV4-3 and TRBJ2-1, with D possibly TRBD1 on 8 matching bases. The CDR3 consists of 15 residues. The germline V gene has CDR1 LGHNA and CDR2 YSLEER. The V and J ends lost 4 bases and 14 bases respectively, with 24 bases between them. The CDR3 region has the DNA TGCGCCAGCAGCCTTTTGGGGGGGGGACCACAGGGGGAGTTCTTC. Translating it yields CASSLLGGGPQGEFF.

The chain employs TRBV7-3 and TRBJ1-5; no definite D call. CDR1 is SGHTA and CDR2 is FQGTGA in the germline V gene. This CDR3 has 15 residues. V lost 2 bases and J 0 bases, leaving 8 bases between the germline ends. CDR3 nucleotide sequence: TGTGCCAGCAGCTTAGAGGGTAATAGCAATCAGCCCCAGCATTTT. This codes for CASSLEGNSNQPQHF.

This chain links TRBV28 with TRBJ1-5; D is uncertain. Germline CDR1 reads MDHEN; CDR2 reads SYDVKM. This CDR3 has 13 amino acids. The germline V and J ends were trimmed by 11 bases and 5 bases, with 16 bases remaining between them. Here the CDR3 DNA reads TGTGCCTGTAATTTTCGGGTAGATCAGCCCCAGCATTTT. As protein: CACNFRVDQPQHF.

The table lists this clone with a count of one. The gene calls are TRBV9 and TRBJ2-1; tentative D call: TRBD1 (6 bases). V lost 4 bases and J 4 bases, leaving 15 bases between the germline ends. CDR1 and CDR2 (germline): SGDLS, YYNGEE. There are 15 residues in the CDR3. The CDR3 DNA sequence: TGTGCCAGCAGCCCCCAGGGGCAGCCTTACAATGAGCAGTTCTTC. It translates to CASSPQGQPYNEQFF.

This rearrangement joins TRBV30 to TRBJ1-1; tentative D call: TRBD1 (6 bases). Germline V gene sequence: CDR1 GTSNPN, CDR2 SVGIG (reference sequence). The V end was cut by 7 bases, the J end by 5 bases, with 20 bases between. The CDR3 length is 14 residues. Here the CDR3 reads CAFGRGVVPTEAFF. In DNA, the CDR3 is TGTGCCTTCGGCAGGGGAGTGGTTCCTACTGAAGCTTTCTTT. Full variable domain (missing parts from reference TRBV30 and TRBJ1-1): SQTIHQWPATLVQPVGSPLSLECTVEGTSNPNLYWYRQAAGRGLQLLFYSVGIGQISSEVPQNLSASRPQDRQFILSSKKLLLSDSGFYLCAFGRGVVPTEAFFGQGTRLTVV.

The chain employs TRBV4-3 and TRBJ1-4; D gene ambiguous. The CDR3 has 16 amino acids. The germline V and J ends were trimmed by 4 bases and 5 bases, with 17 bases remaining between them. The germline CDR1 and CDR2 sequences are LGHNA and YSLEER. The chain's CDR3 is CASSPGAKGENEKLFF. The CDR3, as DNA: TGCGCCAGCAGCCCAGGTGCCAAGGGAGAGAATGAAAAACTGTTTTTT.

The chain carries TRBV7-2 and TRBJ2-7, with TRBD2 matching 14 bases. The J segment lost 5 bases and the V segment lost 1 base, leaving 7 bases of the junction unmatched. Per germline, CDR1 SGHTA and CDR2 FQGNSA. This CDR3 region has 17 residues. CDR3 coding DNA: TGTGCCAGCAGCTTAGGACTAGCGGGAGGGCAGGGCAACGAGCAGTACTTC. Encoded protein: CASSLGLAGGQGNEQYF.

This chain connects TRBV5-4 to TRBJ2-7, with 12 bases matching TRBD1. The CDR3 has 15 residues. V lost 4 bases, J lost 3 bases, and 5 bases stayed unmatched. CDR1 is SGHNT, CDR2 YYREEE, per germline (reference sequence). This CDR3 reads CASSGGQGANYEQYF. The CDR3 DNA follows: TGTGCCAGCAGCGGGGGACAGGGGGCTAACTACGAGCAGTACTTC.

The CDR3 protein is CASSYERRFYGYTF. In DNA form, the CDR3 reads TGTGCCAGCAGTTACGAGCGGAGGTTCTATGGCTACACCTTC. This sequence joins TRBV6-5 and TRBJ1-2, with D hard to call. This CDR3 is built from 14 residues. Trimming removed 2 bases from V and 4 bases from J, with 11 bases in between. Looked up from germline, CDR1 is MNHEY and CDR2 is SVGAGI.

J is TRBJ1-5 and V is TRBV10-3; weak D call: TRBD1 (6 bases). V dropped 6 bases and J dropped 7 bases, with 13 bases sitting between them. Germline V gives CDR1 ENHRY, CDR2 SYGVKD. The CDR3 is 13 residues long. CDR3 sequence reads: CAISTTQGQPQHF. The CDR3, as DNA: TGTGCCATCAGCACAACACAGGGCCAGCCCCAGCATTTT.

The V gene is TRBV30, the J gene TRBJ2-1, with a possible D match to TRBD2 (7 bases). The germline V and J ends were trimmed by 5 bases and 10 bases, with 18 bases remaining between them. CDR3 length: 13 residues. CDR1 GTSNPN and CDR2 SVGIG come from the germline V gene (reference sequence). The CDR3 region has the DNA TGTGCCTGGGAGGGGGGGGGCTTTGGGGAGCAGTTCTTC. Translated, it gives CAWEGGGFGEQFF.

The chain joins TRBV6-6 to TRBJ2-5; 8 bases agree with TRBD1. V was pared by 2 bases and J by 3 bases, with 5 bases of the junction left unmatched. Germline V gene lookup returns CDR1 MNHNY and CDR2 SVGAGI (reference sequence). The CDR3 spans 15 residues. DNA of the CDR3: TGTGCCAGCAGTTACAGACAGGGGAACAAAGAGACCCAGTACTTC. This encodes CASSYRQGNKETQYF.

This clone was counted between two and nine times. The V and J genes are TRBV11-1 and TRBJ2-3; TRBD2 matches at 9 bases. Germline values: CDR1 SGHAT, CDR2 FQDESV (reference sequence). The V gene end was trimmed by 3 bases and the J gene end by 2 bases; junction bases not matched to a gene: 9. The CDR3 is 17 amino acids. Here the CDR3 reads CASSLAASGVYTDTQYF. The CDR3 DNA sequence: TGTGCCAGCAGCTTGGCAGCTAGCGGGGTATACACAGATACGCAGTATTTT.

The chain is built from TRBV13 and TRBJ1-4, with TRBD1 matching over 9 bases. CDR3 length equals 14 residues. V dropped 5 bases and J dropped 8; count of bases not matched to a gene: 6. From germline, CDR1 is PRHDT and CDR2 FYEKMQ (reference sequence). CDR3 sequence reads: CASSLRTGAEKLFF. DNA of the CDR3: TGTGCCAGCAGCCTCCGGACAGGGGCAGAAAAACTGTTTTTT. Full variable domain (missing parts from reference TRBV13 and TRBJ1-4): AAGVIQSPRHLIKEKRETATLKCYPIPRHDTVYWYQQGPGQDPQFLISFYEKMQSDKGSIPDRFSAQQFSDYHSELNMSSLELGDSALYFCASSLRTGAEKLFFGSGTQLSVL.

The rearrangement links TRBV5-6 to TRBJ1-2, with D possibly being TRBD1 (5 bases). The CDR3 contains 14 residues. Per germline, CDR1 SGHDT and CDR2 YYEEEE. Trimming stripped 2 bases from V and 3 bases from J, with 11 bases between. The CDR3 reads CASSFLGRDYGYTF. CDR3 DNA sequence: TGTGCCAGCAGCTTCTTGGGCAGGGACTATGGCTACACCTTC.

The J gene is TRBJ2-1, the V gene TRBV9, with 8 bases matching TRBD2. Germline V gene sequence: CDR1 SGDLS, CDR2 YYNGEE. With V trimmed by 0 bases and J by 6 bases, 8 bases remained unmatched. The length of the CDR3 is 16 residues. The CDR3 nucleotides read TGTGCCAGCAGCGTAGGGGGGGGACTAGGTGTCAATGAGCAGTTCTTC. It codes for CASSVGGGLGVNEQFF.

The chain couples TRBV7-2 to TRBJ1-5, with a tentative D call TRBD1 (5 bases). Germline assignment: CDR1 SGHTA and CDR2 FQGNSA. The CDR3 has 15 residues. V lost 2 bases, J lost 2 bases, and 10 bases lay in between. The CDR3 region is CASSLYGGRNQPQHF. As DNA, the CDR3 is TGTGCCAGCAGCTTATACGGGGGACGCAATCAGCCCCAGCATTTT.

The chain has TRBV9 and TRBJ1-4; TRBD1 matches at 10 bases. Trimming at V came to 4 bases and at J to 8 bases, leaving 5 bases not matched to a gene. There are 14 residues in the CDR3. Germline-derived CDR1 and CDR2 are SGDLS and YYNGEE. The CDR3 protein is CASSPGTGDEKLFF. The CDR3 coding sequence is TGTGCCAGCAGCCCCGGGACAGGGGACGAAAAACTGTTTTTT. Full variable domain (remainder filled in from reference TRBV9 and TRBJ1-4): DSGVTQTPKHLITATGQRVTLRCSPRSGDLSVYWYQQSLDQGLQFLIQYYNGEERAKGNILERFSAQQFPDLHSELNLSSLELGDSALYFCASSPGTGDEKLFFGSGTQLSVL.

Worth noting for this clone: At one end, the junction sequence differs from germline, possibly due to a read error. For the CDR3, the DNA is TGTGCCAGCAGAATAGGCCGGGACAGTCTAGAGGGGTTC. Its protein is CASRIGRDSLEGF. The gene calls are TRBV6-6 and TRBJ1-2; 7 bases line up with TRBD1. The CDR3 has 13 amino acids. CDR1 and CDR2 from the germline V gene are MNHNY and SVGAGI (reference sequence).

In DNA, the CDR3 is TGTGCCAGCACCCGCCCTGGACAGTCGACTGAAGCTTTCTTT. This encodes CASTRPGQSTEAFF. The chain links TRBV6-5 to TRBJ1-1; TRBD1 is a possible D gene (6 bases). This CDR3 is 14 amino acids long. Germline CDR1 MNHEY, CDR2 SVGAGI. V was cut by 7 bases and J by 5 bases, with 17 bases left in between.

The CDR3 coding sequence is TGTGCCAGCAGCCCAGTCTCACAAGGCTACACCTTC. Translated: CASSPVSQGYTF. The chain recombines TRBV6-6 with TRBJ1-2; no definite D call. Germline V gives CDR1 MNHNY, CDR2 SVGAGI (reference sequence). This CDR3 region has 12 residues. V lost 6 bases and J lost 8, with 13 bases in between.

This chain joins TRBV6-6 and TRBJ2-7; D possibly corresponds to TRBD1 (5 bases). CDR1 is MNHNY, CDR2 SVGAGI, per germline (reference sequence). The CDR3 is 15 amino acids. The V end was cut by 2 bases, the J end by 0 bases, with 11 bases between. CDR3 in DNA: TGTGCCAGCAGTTACATCGCAGGGCCCTCCTACGAGCAGTACTTC. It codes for CASSYIAGPSYEQYF.

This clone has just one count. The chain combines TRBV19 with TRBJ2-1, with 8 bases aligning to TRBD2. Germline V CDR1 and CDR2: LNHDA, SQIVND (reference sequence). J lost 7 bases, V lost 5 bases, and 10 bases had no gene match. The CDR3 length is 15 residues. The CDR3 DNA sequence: TGTGCCAGTAGTTCCCCGGGAGGGCCCAGGAATGAGCAGTTCTTC. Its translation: CASSSPGGPRNEQFF. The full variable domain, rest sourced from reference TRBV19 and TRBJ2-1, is DGGITQSPKYLFRKEGQNVTLSCEQNLNHDAMYWYRQDPGQGLRLIYYSQIVNDFQKGDIAEGYSVSREKKESFPLTVTSAQKNPTAFYLCASSSPGGPRNEQFFGPGTRLTVL.

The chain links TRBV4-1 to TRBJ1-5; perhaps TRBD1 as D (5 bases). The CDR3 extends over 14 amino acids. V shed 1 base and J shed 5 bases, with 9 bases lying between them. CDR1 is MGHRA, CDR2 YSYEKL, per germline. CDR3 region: CASSQGQLDQPQHF. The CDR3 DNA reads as TGCGCCAGCAGCCAAGGACAGCTGGATCAGCCCCAGCATTTT.

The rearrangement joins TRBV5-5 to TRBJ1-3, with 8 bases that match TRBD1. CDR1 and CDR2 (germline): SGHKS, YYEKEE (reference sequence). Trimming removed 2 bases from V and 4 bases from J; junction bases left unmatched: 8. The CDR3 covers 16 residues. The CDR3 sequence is CASSFAPTGAGNTIYF. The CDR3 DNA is TGTGCCAGCAGCTTTGCCCCGACAGGGGCCGGAAACACCATATATTTT.